A selection of T cell receptor beta chains follows, all from one sample in a study of cytomegalovirus exposure and HLA in healthy donors. TCRdb keeps only in-frame clones here, not all; method: immunoSEQ multiplex PCR. This sample carries over 150,000 clones, roughly four fifths of them seen once, and the ten largest clones take approximately 11%. The sequencing input was PBMCs. These receptors came from a man aged 50 or older in good health and CMV-seropositive. The CDR3 runs from the conserved cysteine through the conserved F or W. D genes are given only for firm matches. Clone size, where shown, is once, few, many, or a class for clones that have expanded.

j_gene: TRBJ2-1; abundance: .; v_gene: TRBV27; d_gene: TRBD2; CDR3nt: TGTGCCAGCTCAACGGGGGGGAGTGAGCAGTTCTTC; CDR3aa: CASSTGGSEQFF
j_gene: TRBJ2-7; abundance: .; v_gene: TRBV7-9; d_gene: TRBD1; CDR3nt: TGTGCCAGCAGCTGGGACAGCTCCTACGAGCAGTACTTC; CDR3aa: CASSWDSSYEQYF
j_gene: TRBJ1-1; abundance: .; v_gene: TRBV28; d_gene: .; CDR3nt: TGTGCCAGCAGTTTGCAATTTATACATGAAGCGGGGAGAAACGGTTTCTTT; CDR3aa: CASSLQFIHEAGRNGFF
j_gene: TRBJ2-5; abundance: .; v_gene: TRBV11-2; d_gene: TRBD1; CDR3nt: TGTGCCAGCAGCCACCGACAGGGGGGCGAGACCCAGTACTTC; CDR3aa: CASSHRQGGETQYF
j_gene: TRBJ1-2; abundance: .; v_gene: TRBV2; d_gene: .; CDR3nt: TGTGCCAGCAGTAAGGGACTCAACTATGGCTACACCTTC; CDR3aa: CASSKGLNYGYTF
j_gene: TRBJ1-5; abundance: .; v_gene: TRBV29-1; d_gene: .; CDR3nt: TGCAGCGTTGGGGAGGGAGGTATTAATCAGCCCCAGCATTTT; CDR3aa: CSVGEGGINQPQHF
j_gene: TRBJ2-7; abundance: .; v_gene: TRBV19; d_gene: .; CDR3nt: TGTGCCAGTAGTTTATCCGGGACCTACGAGCAGTACTTC; CDR3aa: CASSLSGTYEQYF
j_gene: TRBJ2-1; abundance: .; v_gene: TRBV19; d_gene: TRBD1; CDR3nt: TGTGCCAGTAGTATAGACCCCGAGGGGGCCAGCTCCTACAATGAGCAGTTCTTC; CDR3aa: CASSIDPEGASSYNEQFF
j_gene: TRBJ2-7; abundance: once; v_gene: TRBV2; d_gene: TRBD2; CDR3nt: TGTGCCAGCAGTGAAGGAGCCAGGCCTAGCGGTGGCTACGAGCAGTACTTC; CDR3aa: CASSEGARPSGGYEQYF
j_gene: TRBJ1-1; abundance: .; v_gene: TRBV10-3; d_gene: .; CDR3nt: TGTGCCATCACCCGGGACCCGAAGGGGGAAGCTGAAGCTTTCTTT; CDR3aa: CAITRDPKGEAEAFF
j_gene: TRBJ2-3; abundance: .; v_gene: TRBV5-1; d_gene: TRBD2; CDR3nt: TGCGCCAGCAGCTCAACCTTAGCGGGAAGGGGCACAGATACGCAGTATTTT; CDR3aa: CASSSTLAGRGTDTQYF
j_gene: TRBJ1-1; abundance: .; v_gene: TRBV7-9; d_gene: .; CDR3nt: TGTGCCAGCAGCTTGGGGAGCACTGAAGCTTTCTTT; CDR3aa: CASSLGSTEAFF
j_gene: TRBJ1-2; abundance: .; v_gene: TRBV5-1; d_gene: TRBD1; CDR3nt: TGCGCCAGCAGCATGACAGGGGGCGACTATGGCTACACCTTC; CDR3aa: CASSMTGGDYGYTF
j_gene: TRBJ2-3; abundance: .; v_gene: TRBV7-3; d_gene: .; CDR3nt: TGTGCCAGCAGCCCCTCTAGCACAGATACGCAGTATTTT; CDR3aa: CASSPSSTDTQYF
j_gene: TRBJ2-7; abundance: .; v_gene: TRBV4-1; d_gene: .; CDR3nt: TGCGCCAGCAGCCACCTCACCCAGGGTCGTCTGTCGGGTGAGCAGTACTTC; CDR3aa: CASSHLTQGRLSGEQYF
j_gene: TRBJ2-3; abundance: once; v_gene: TRBV7-9; d_gene: .; CDR3nt: TGTGCCAGCAGCTTATTAGCAGATACGCAGTATTTT; CDR3aa: CASSLLADTQYF
j_gene: TRBJ1-1; abundance: .; v_gene: TRBV6-5; d_gene: .; CDR3nt: TGTGCCAGCAGCCACGGTGAGGTTAGGAACACTGAAGCTTTCTTT; CDR3aa: CASSHGEVRNTEAFF
j_gene: TRBJ1-2; abundance: .; v_gene: TRBV18; d_gene: .; CDR3nt: TGTGCCAGCTCACCACCGTTACATCGGGGGAATGGCTACACCTTC; CDR3aa: CASSPPLHRGNGYTF
j_gene: TRBJ1-3; abundance: once; v_gene: TRBV4-3; d_gene: .; CDR3nt: TGCGCCAGCAGCCATGACCGGACTGCTGGTCCGAACACCATATATTTT; CDR3aa: CASSHDRTAGPNTIYF